This record covers a single T cell receptor beta chain. This sample was taken from a study of blood T cell repertoires in COVID-19. At the level of the study: The United States, Italy and Spain supplied acute and convalescent COVID-19 samples. In each case, the material was cDNA or gDNA derived from T cells, B-cell-depleted T cells, or PBMCs.

How the authors handled the data: Amplified reference gene primers provided the basis for estimating nucleated cell counts. Data came from immunoSEQ multiplex PCR; TCRdb stores just in-frame clones and leaves some out. V and J calls and clone size are as listed in that table; D and trimming were resolved from the DNA. The sample consists of 150,000 to 200,000 clones, roughly four fifths of them appearing once. The source is a man in his fifties or sixties with active or convalescent COVID-19. The sequencing sample was made of peripheral blood.

The CDR3 region is CASSFSTISNQPQHF. CDR3 bases: TGTGCCAGCAGCTTTTCGACAATTAGCAATCAGCCCCAGCATTTT. The chain recombines TRBV5-5 with TRBJ1-5, with D unclear. The ends were cut back, 2 bases at V and 0 bases at J, with 9 bases in the middle. CDR3 length equals 15 residues. Germline V CDR1 and CDR2: SGHKS, YYEKEE (reference sequence).